This TCR beta chain is from a study of OX40 agonist ivuxolimab in advanced cancers. Overall study results and limits: At 0.1 to 3.0 mg/kg and by week 6, CD4+ and CD8+ T cells in the blood had expanded clonally. Normalized T-cell clonal expansion was also low in a subset of nonresponders. More expanded clones were found, on average, in CD8+ than in CD4+ T cells.

Profiled with immunoSEQ multiplex PCR; TCRdb holds only in-frame clones, not every one. The repertoire holds some 83,000 clones, with approximately 83% as singletons. Germline CDR1 reads MDHEN; CDR2 reads SYDVKM. The CDR3 length is 16 residues. The trim removed 6 bases at V and 0 bases at J, leaving 5 bases unmatched. Turning to this clone: Its antigen remains unidentified.

This receptor was taken from an adult with an advanced solid tumor such as melanoma, head and neck, liver or kidney cancer. The sample consisted of CD4+ or CD8+ T cells sorted from blood, taken in a trial of the OX40 agonist ivuxolimab. The chain carries TRBV28 and TRBJ1-6; 7 bases map to TRBD1. The CDR3 DNA is TGTGCCAGCAGACAGGGACAGATCTCCTATAATTCACCCCTCCACTTT. Protein product: CASRQGQISYNSPLHF.